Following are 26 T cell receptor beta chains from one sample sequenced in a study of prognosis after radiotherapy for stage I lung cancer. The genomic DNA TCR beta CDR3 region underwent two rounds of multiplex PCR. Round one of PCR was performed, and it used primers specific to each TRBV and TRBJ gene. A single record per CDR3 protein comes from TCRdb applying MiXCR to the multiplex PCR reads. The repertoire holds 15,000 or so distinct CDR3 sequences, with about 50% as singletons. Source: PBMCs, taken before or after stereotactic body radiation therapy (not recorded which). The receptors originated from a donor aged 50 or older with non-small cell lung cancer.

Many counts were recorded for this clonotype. CDR3 amino acids: CSAVSGYLSYEQYF. CDR3 sequence (DNA): TGCAGTGCTGTATCCGGGTATTTATCCTACGAGCAGTACTTC. V gene TRBV20-1 combines with J gene TRBJ2-7; D remains unclear. The germline V and J ends were trimmed by 5 bases and 1 base, with 15 bases remaining between them. The CDR3 contains 14 residues. Germline V gene lookup returns CDR1 DFQATT and CDR2 SNEGSKA (reference sequence).

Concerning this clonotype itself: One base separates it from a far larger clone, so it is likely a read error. The DNA for the CDR3 is TGTGCCAGCAGCTCCGACAGTGGGGGAGACTATGGCTACACCTTC. Translating it yields CASSSDSGGDYGYTF. The chain employs TRBV7-9 and TRBJ1-2, with D possibly TRBD1 on 5 matching bases. V was trimmed by 4 bases and J by 3 bases, leaving 15 bases between them. Germline CDR1 and CDR2: SEHNR and FQNEAQ (reference sequence). The length of the CDR3 is 15 residues.

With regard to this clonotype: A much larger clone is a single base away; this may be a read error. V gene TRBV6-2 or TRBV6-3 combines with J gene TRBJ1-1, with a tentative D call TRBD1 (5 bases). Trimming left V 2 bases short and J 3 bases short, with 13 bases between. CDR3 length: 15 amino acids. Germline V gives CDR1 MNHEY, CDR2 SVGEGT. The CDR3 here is CASSYARAMDTEAFF. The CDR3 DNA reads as TGTGCCAGCAGTTACGCCAGGGCGATGGACACTGAAGCTTTCTTT.

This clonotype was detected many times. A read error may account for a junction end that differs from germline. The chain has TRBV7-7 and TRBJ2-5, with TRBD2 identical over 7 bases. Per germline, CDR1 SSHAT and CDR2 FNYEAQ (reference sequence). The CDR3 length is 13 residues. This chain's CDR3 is CASSLAGGQTQYF. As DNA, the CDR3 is TGTGCTAGCAGCTTAGCGGGTGGACAGACCCAGTACTTC. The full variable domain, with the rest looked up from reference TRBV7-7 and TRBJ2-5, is GAGVSQSPRYKVTKRGQDVTLRCDPISSHATLYWYQQALGQGPEFLTYFNYEAQPDKSGLPSDRFSAERPEGSISTLTIQRTEQRDSAMYRCASSLAGGQTQYFGPGTRLLVL.

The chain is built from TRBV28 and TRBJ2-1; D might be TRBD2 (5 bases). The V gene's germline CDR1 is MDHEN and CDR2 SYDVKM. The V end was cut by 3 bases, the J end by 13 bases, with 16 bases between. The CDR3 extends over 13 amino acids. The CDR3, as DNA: TGTGCCAGCAGTTTTTGGGGAGCGAATGGTCAGTTCTTC. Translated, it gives CASSFWGANGQFF.

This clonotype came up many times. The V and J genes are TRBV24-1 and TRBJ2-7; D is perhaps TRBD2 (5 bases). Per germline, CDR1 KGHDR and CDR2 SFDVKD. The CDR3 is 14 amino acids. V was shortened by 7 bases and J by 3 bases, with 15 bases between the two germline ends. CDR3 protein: CATRWQWRHYEQYF. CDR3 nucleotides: TGTGCCACCAGATGGCAGTGGAGGCACTACGAGCAGTACTTC.

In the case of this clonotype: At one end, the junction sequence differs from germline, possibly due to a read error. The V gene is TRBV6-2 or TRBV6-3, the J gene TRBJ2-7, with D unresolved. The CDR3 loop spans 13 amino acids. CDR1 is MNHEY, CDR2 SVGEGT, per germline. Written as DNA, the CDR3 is TGTACCAGCAGTGAAGTTAACTCCTACGAGCATTACTTC. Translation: CTSSEVNSYEHYF.

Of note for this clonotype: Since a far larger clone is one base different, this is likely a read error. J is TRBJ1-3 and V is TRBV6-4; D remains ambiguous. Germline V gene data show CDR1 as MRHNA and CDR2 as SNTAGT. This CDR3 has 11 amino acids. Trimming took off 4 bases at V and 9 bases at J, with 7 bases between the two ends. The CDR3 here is CASSALVTIYF. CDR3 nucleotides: TGTGCCAGCAGTGCGCTGGTCACCATATATTTT.

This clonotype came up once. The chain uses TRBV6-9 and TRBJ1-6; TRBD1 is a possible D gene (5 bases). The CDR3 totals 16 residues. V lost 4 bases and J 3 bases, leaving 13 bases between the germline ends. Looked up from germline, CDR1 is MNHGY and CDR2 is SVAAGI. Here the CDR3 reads CASSLRRGYYNSPLHF. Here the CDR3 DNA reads TGTGCCAGCAGTTTACGCCGGGGCTACTATAATTCACCCCTCCACTTT.

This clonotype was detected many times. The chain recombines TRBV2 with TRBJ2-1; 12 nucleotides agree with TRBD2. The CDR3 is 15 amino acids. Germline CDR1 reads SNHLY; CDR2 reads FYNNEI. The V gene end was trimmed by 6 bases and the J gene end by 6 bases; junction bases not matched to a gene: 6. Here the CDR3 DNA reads TGTGCCAGCAGGACTAGCGGGGGCACACTCAATGAGCAGTTCTTC. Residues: CASRTSGGTLNEQFF. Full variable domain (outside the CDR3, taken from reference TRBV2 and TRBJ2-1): EPEVTQTPSHQVTQMGQEVILRCVPISNHLYFYWYRQILGQKVEFLVSFYNNEISEKSEIFDDQFSVERPDGSNFTLKIRSTKLEDSAMYFCASRTSGGTLNEQFFGPGTRLTVL.

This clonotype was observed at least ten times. The CDR3 here is CASRIEGGGVAGYTF. The CDR3 DNA reads TGTGCCAGTAGAATCGAAGGAGGGGGGGTTGCTGGCTACACCTTC. The chain combines TRBV19 with TRBJ1-2, with D tentatively TRBD1 (6 bases). The CDR3 spans 15 residues. Germline V CDR1 and CDR2: LNHDA, SQIVND (reference sequence). V was cut by 6 bases and J by 7 bases, with 21 bases left in between. Drawing the rest from reference TRBV19 and TRBJ1-2, the complete variable domain is DGGITQSPKYLFRKEGQNVTLSCEQNLNHDAMYWYRQDPGQGLRLIYYSQIVNDFQKGDIAEGYSVSREKKESFPLTVTSAQKNPTAFYLCASRIEGGGVAGYTFGSGTRLTVV.

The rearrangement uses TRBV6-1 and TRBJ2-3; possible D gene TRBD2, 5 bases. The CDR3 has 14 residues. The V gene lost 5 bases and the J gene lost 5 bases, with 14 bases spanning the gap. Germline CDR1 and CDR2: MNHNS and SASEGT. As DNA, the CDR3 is TGTGCCAGCAGTAGGTCGAGGGTAGTAGATACGCAGTATTTT. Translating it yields CASSRSRVVDTQYF.

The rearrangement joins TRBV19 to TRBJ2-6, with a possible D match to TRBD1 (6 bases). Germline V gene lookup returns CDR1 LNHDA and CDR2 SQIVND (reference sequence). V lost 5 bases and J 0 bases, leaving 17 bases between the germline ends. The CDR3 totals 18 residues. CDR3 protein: CASSPQTGSDSGANVLTF. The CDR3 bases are TGTGCCAGTAGTCCTCAGACAGGATCTGACTCTGGGGCCAACGTCCTGACTTTC.

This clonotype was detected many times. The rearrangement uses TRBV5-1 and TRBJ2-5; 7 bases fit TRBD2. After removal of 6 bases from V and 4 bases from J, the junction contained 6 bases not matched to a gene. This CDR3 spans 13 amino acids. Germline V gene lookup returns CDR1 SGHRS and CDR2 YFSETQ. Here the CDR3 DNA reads TGCGCCAGCACTATGACTAGCAGAGAGACCCAGTACTTC. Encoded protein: CASTMTSRETQYF.

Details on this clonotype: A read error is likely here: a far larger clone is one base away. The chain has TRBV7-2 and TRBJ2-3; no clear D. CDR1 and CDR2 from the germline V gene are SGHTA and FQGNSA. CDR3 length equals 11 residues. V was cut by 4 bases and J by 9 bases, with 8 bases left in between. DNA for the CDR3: TGTGCCAGCAGCTCCCCGAGCACGCAGTATTTT. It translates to CASSSPSTQYF.

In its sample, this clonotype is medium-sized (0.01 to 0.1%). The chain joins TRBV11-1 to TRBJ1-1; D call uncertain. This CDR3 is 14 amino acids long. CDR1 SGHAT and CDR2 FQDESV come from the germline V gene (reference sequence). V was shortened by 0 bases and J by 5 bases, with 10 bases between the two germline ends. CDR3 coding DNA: TGTGCCAGCAGCTTAGCTTGGGGAGGGACTGAAGCTTTCTTT. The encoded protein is CASSLAWGGTEAFF. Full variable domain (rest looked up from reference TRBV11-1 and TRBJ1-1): EAEVAQSPRYKITEKSQAVAFWCDPISGHATLYWYRQILGQGPELLVQFQDESVVDDSQLPKDRFSAERLKGVDSTLKIQPAELGDSAMYLCASSLAWGGTEAFFGQGTRLTVV.

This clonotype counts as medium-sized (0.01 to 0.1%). CDR3 loop: CASAAGGNTIYF. The CDR3 bases are TGTGCCAGCGCAGCAGGAGGAAACACCATATATTTT. This chain joins TRBV6-4 and TRBJ1-3, with D uncertain. There are 12 residues in the CDR3. The V end lost 8 bases, the J end lost 4 bases, and 9 bases lay between the germline ends. CDR1 and CDR2 from the germline V gene are MRHNA and SNTAGT.

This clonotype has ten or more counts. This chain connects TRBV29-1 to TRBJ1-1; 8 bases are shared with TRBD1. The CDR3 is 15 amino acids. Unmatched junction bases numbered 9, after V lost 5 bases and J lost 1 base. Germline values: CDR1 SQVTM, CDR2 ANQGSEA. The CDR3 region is CSVSFRGRRNTEAFF. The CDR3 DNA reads TGCAGCGTTTCTTTCAGGGGGCGCAGGAACACTGAAGCTTTCTTT.

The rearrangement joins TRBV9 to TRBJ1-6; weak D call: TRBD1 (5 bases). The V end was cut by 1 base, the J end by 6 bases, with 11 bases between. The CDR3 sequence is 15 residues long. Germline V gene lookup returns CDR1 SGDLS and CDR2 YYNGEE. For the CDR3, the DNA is TGTGCCAGCAGCGTACAGGGTACTGTTAATTCACCCCTCCACTTT. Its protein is CASSVQGTVNSPLHF. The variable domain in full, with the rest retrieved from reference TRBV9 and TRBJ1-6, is DSGVTQTPKHLITATGQRVTLRCSPRSGDLSVYWYQQSLDQGLQFLIQYYNGEERAKGNILERFSAQQFPDLHSELNLSSLELGDSALYFCASSVQGTVNSPLHFGNGTRLTVT.

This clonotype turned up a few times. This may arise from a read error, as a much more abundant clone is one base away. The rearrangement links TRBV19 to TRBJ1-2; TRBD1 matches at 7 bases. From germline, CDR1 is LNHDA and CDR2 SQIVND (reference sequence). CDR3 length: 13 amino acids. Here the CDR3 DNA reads TGTGCCAGTAGTTCTTACAGGGGCGAAGGCTGCACCTTC. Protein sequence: CASSSYRGEGCTF. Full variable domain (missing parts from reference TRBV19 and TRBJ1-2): DGGITQSPKYLFRKEGQNVTLSCEQNLNHDAMYWYRQDPGQGLRLIYYSQIVNDFQKGDIAEGYSVSREKKESFPLTVTSAQKNPTAFYLCASSSYRGEGCTFGSGTRLTVV.

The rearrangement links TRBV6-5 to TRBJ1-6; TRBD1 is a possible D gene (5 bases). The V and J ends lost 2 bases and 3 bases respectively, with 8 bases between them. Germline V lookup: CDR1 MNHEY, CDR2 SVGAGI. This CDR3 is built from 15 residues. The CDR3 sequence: CASSYRGYYNSPLHF. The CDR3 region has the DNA TGTGCCAGCAGTTACCGGGGCTACTATAATTCACCCCTCCACTTT.

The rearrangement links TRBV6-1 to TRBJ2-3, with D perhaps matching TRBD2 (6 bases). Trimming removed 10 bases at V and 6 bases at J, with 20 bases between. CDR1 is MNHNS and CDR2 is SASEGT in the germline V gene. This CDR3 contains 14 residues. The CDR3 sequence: CAISLGTGEDTQYF. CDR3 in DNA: TGTGCCATCAGCCTTGGGACTGGCGAGGATACGCAGTATTTT.

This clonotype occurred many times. The CDR3 protein is CASRLIGGDFGNTEAFF. As DNA, the CDR3 is TGTGCCAGCAGGCTAATCGGGGGGGACTTCGGGAACACTGAAGCTTTCTTT. This chain connects TRBV6-1 to TRBJ1-1, with D perhaps matching TRBD1 (5 bases). Germline V gene lookup returns CDR1 MNHNS and CDR2 SASEGT. The CDR3 runs 17 residues. V shed 6 bases and J shed 1 base, with 21 bases lying between them.

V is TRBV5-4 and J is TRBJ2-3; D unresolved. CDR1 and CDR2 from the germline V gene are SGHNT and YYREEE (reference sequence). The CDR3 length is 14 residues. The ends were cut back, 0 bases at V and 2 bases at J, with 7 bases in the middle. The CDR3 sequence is CASSLEVNTDTQYF. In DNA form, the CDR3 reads TGTGCCAGCAGCTTGGAGGTAAACACAGATACGCAGTATTTT.

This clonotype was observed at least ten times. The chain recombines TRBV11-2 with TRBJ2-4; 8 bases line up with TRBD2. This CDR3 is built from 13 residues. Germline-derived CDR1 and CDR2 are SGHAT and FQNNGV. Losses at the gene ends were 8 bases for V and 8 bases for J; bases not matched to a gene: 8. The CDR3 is CASRRREVDIQYF. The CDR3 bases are TGTGCCAGCCGCCGGCGGGAGGTGGACATTCAGTACTTC.

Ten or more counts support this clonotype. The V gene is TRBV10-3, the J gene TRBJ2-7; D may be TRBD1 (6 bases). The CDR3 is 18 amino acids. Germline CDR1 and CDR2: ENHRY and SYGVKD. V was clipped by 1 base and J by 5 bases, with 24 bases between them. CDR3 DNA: TGTGCCATCAGTGAGTACAGGACACAGGGTTATCCGAGGGACGAGCAGTACTTC. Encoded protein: CAISEYRTQGYPRDEQYF.